This passage covers 2 T cell receptor beta chains from one sample sequenced in a study of OX40 agonist ivuxolimab in advanced cancers. Libraries were constructed by the immunoSEQ multiplex PCR assay. Held by TCRdb, this immuneACCESS table contains in-frame sequences only and omits some clones. Under half of the omission traces to an unresolved V gene where checked; the cause of the rest is unknown. This sample gives about 55,000 clones in total; approximately 84% of them show up just once. Clones ranked in the top ten supply over 9.5% of the sample. The sample was CD4+ or CD8+ T cells sorted from blood, taken in a trial of the OX40 agonist ivuxolimab. The receptors derive from an adult with an advanced solid tumor such as melanoma, head and neck, liver or kidney cancer.

The chain combines TRBV9 with TRBJ2-7, with TRBD1 matching over 7 bases. CDR3 size: 16 residues. V lost 0 bases to trimming and J lost 5 bases; unmatched junction nucleotides: 11. CDR1 is SGDLS and CDR2 is YYNGEE in the germline V gene. CDR3 protein: CASSVDGRGPGDEQYF. The DNA of the CDR3 is TGTGCCAGCAGCGTAGACGGTAGGGGGCCAGGGGACGAGCAGTACTTC.

The V gene is TRBV7-9, the J gene TRBJ1-1, with 8 bases that match TRBD1. The germline V gene has CDR1 SEHNR and CDR2 FQNEAQ (reference sequence). J was trimmed by 8 bases and V by 0 bases; bases with no gene match: 8. The CDR3 is 15 amino acids. CDR3 protein: CASSLAGTGVTEAFF. The CDR3 region has the DNA TGTGCCAGCAGCTTAGCCGGGACAGGCGTGACCGAAGCTTTCTTT. The full variable domain, with the rest looked up from reference TRBV7-9 and TRBJ1-1, is DTGVSQNPRHKITKRGQNVTFRCDPISEHNRLYWYRQTLGQGPEFLTYFQNEAQLEKSRLLSDRFSAERPKGSFSTLEIQRTEQGDSAMYLCASSLAGTGVTEAFFGQGTRLTVV.